This T cell receptor (beta chain) was identified in a study of memory CD4+ T cells and cytomegalovirus serostatus. This clone has more than one count but fewer than ten. Its antigen is unknown. The sort gate was single viable CD3+CD4+CD8-CD45RO+ cells for memory CD4+ T cells. Overall study findings and caveats: Of approximately 160 reported CMV TCRbeta sequences, under 80 were found in memory CD4+ repertoires.

Data came from immunoSEQ multiplex PCR; TCRdb stores just in-frame clones and leaves some out. The table lists 25,000 to 30,000 clones, over 70% of them singletons, with 1% in the top ten. The source is an adult in good health and CMV-seronegative. Sequenced input: memory CD4+ T cells from blood.

Written as DNA, the CDR3 is TGTGCCAGCAGCTCAATGACAGGGGGCGGGAATTCACCCCTCCACTTT. Protein sequence: CASSSMTGGGNSPLHF. The V and J genes are TRBV7-6 and TRBJ1-6, with TRBD1 identical over 10 bases. The CDR3 consists of 16 residues. The germline CDR1 and CDR2 sequences are SGHVS and FNYEAQ. J gave up 7 bases and V 4 bases, and 7 bases lay outside the gene matches.